The entry below describes one T cell receptor (beta chain). Its antigen remains unknown. CDR1 and CDR2 from the germline V gene are LGHNA and YNFKEQ. V lost 4 bases, J lost 5 bases, and 11 bases stayed unmatched. The CDR3 is 16 amino acids. The entry originates in a study of T cell responses to AZD1222 COVID-19 vaccine. Study-level results: Regions left unmutated in variants are reportedly the target of nearly half of spike-specific TCRs.

Clones were read by immunoSEQ multiplex PCR, and TCRdb kept only the in-frame ones, dropping some. Of over 100,000 clones listed, roughly 90% were seen once; the top ten hold approximately 1.8%. The receptor's source is an adult in good health. The specimen was peripheral blood, collected on day 0 of AZD1222 vaccination. The chain has TRBV4-2 and TRBJ2-7; 10 bases align to TRBD2. CDR3 loop: CASSPRASGRAHEQYF. The CDR3 region has the DNA TGTGCCAGCAGCCCGCGGGCCAGCGGGAGGGCCCACGAGCAGTACTTC.